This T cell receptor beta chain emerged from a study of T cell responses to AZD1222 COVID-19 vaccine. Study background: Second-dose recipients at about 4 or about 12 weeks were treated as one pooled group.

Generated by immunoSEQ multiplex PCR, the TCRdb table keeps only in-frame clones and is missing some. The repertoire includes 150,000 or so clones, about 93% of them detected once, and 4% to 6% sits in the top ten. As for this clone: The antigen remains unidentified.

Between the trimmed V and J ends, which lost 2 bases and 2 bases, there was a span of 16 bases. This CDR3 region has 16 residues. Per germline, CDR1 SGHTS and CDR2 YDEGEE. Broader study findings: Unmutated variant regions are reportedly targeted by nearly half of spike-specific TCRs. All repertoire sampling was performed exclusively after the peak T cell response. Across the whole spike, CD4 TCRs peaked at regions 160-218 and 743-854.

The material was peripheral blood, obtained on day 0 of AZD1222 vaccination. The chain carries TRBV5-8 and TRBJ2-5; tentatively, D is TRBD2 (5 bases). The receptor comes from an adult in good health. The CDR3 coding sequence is TGTGCCAGCAGCTTTGGGTTTCAGCGGTCGCAAGAGACCCAGTACTTC. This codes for CASSFGFQRSQETQYF.